This T cell receptor beta chain was captured by sequencing in a study of T cell changes during pregnancy in multiple sclerosis. Generated by immunoSEQ multiplex PCR, the TCRdb table keeps only in-frame clones and is missing some. Among about 67,000 clones, roughly nine tenths were seen once, and the ten largest hold over 1.3%. Deletions cut 4 bases from V and 0 bases from J, with 13 bases between. The germline gives CDR1 SGHDN, CDR2 FVKESK. CDR3 length equals 16 residues. The sequencing here drew on peripheral blood, taken in the second trimester of pregnancy. The chain recombines TRBV14 with TRBJ1-5; D remains ambiguous. This TCR was recovered from a female donor with multiple sclerosis, enrolled in a pregnancy study. The CDR3 loop is CASSLQWNNSNQPQHF. The CDR3 DNA sequence: TGTGCCAGCAGCCTACAGTGGAATAATAGCAATCAGCCCCAGCATTTT.